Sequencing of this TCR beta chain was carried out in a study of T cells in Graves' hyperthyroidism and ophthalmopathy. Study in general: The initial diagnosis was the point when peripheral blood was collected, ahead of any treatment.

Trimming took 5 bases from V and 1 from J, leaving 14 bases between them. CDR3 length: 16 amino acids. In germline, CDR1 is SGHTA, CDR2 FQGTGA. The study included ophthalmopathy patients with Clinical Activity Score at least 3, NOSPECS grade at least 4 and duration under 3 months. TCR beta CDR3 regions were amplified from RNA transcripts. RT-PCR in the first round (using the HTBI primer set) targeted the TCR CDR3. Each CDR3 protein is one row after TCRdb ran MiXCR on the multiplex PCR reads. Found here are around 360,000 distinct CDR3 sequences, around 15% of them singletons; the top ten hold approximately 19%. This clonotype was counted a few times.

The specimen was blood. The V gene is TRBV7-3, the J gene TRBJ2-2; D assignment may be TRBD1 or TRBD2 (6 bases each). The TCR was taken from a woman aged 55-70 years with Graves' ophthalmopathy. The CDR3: CASSPRRDKNTGELFF. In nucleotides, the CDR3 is TGTGCCAGCAGCCCCAGGCGGGACAAGAACACCGGGGAGCTGTTTTTT.